This T cell receptor beta chain was identified during a study of cytomegalovirus exposure and HLA in healthy donors. TCRdb's table, derived via immunoSEQ multiplex PCR, lists solely in-frame clones and lacks some. Of some 350,000 clones listed, around 87% are singletons. The junction had 9 bases not matched to a gene; V was cut back by 4 bases and J by 11 bases. The CDR3 runs 13 residues. CDR1 and CDR2 from the germline V gene are MNHEY and SVGAGI. Source material: PBMCs. This TCR was sampled from a woman younger than 45 in good health and CMV-seropositive. The chain combines TRBV6-5 with TRBJ2-7; 9 bases match TRBD1. CDR3: CASSFDRGGLKYF. DNA for the CDR3: TGTGCCAGCAGTTTTGACAGGGGGGGACTAAAGTACTTC.